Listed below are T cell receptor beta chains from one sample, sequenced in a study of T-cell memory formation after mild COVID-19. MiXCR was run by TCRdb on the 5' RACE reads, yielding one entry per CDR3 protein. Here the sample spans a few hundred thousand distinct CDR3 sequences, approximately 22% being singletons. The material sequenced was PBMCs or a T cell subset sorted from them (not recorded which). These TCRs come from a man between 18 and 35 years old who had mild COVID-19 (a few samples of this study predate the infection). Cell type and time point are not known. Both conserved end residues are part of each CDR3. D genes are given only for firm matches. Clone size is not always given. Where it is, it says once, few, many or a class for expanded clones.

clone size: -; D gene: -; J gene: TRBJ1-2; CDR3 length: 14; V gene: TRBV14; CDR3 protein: CASSQAKPPYGYTF; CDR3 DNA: TGTGCCAGCAGCCAAGCAAAGCCGCCTTATGGCTACACCTTC
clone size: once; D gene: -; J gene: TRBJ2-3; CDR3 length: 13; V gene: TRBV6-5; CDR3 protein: CASSYNSDYTQYF; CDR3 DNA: TGTGCCAGCAGTTATAACAGCGACTATACGCAGTATTTT
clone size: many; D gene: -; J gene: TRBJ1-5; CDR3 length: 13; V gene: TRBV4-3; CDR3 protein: CASSAGRDQPQHF; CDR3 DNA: TGCGCCAGCTCAGCAGGGAGGGATCAGCCCCAGCATTTT
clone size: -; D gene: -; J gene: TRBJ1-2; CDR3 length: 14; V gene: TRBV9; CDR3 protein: CASGQGDGNYGYTF; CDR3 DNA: TGTGCCAGCGGACAAGGTGATGGCAACTATGGCTACACCTTC
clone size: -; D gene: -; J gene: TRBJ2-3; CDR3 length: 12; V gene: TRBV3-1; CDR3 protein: CASGSATDTQYF; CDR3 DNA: TGTGCCTCCGGGTCCGCCACAGATACGCAGTATTTT
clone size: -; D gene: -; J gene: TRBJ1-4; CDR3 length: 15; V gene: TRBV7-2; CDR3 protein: CASRQEVWTGEKLFF; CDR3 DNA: TGTGCCAGCAGGCAAGAGGTGTGGACGGGTGAAAAACTGTTTTTT
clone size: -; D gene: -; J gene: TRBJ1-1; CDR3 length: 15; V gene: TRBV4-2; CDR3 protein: CASSQAGLLGTEAFF; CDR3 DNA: TGTGCCAGCAGCCAGGCAGGGCTTCTAGGAACTGAAGCTTTCTTT
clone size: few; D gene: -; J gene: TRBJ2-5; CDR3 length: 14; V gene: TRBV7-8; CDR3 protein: CASSLFRWQETQYF; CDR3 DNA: TGTGCCAGCAGCTTATTTCGCTGGCAAGAGACCCAGTACTTC
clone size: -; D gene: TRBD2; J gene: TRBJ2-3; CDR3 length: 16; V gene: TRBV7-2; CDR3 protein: CASSLLAGGFTDTQYF; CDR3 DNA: TGTGCCAGCAGCTTACTAGCGGGGGGTTTCACAGATACGCAGTATTTT
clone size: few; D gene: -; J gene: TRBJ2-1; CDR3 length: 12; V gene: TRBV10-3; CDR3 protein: CAIRSDTNEQFF; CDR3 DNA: TGTGCCATCCGCTCGGACACCAATGAGCAGTTCTTC
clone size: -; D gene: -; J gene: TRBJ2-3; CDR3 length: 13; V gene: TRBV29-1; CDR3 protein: CSVLPGRGDTQYF; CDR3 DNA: TGCAGCGTTCTCCCGGGGCGGGGTGATACGCAGTATTTT
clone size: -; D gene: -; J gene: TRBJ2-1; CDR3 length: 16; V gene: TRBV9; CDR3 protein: CASSVDPGLRYNEQFF; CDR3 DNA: TGTGCCAGCAGCGTAGATCCAGGGTTGAGGTACAATGAGCAGTTCTTC
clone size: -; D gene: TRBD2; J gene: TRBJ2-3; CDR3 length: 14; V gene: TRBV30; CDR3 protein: CAWSSRGGTDTQYF; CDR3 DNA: TGTGCCTGGAGTTCGCGGGGGGGCACAGATACGCAGTATTTT
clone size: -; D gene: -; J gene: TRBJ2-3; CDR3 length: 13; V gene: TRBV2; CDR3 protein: CASPDSSTDTQYF; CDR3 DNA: TGTGCCAGCCCAGACAGTAGCACAGATACGCAGTATTTT
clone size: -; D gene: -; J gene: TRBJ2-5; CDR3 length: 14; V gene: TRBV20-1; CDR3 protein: CSARGAGATQGQYF; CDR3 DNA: TGCAGTGCTAGAGGGGCGGGGGCTACCCAGGGCCAGTACTTC
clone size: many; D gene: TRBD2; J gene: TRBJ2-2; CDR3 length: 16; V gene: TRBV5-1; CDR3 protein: CASSLFAGGLSGELFF; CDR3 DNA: TGCGCCAGCAGCTTGTTCGCGGGGGGCTTGTCCGGGGAGCTGTTTTTT